This T cell receptor (beta chain) stems from a study of OX40 agonist ivuxolimab in advanced cancers. In the case of this clone: Its antigen is still unknown.

CDR1 and CDR2 from the germline V gene are MGHRA and YSYEKL. Trimming removed 4 bases at V and 0 bases at J, with 7 bases between. The CDR3 contains 15 residues. Libraries were prepared by immunoSEQ multiplex PCR; TCRdb keeps only in-frame clonotypes and omits some of them. This sample carries around 60,000 clones, roughly 77% of them seen once, and the ten largest clones take approximately 1%. Findings of the study overall: In CD8+ T cells, expanded clones were on average more numerous than in CD4+.

The chain employs TRBV4-1 and TRBJ2-6; no reliable D call. This sequence originates from an adult with an advanced solid tumor such as melanoma, head and neck, liver or kidney cancer. The starting material was CD4+ or CD8+ T cells sorted from blood, obtained in a trial of the OX40 agonist ivuxolimab. The CDR3 bases are TGCGCCAGCAGCCCCCTTTCCTCTGGGGCCAACGTCCTGACTTTC. Translation gives CASSPLSSGANVLTF.